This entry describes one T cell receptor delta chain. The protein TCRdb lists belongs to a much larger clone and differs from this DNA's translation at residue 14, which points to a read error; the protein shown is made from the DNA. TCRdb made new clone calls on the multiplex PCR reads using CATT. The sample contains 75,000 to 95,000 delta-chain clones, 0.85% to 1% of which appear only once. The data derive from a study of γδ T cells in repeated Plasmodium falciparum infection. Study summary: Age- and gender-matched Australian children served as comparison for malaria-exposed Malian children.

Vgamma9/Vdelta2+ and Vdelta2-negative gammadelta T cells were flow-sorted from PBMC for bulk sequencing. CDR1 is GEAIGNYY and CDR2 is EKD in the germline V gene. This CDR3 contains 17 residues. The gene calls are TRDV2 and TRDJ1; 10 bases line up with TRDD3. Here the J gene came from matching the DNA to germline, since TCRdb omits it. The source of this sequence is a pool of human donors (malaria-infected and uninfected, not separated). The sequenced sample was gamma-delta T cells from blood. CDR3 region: CACDGPVGGYAADELIF. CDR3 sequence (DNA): TGTGCCTGTGACGGTCCTGTGGGGGGATACGCTGCCGATGAACTCATCTTT.